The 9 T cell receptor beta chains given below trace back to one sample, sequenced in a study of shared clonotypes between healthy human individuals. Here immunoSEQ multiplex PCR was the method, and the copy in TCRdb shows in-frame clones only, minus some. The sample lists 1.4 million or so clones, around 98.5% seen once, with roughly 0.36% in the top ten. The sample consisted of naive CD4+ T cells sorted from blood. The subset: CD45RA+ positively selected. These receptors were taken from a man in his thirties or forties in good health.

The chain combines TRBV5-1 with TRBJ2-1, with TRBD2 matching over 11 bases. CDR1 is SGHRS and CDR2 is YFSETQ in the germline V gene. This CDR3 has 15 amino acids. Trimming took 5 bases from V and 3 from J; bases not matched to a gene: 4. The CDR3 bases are TGCGCCAGCAGACCCGGGACTAGCGGCTACAATGAGCAGTTCTTC. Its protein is CASRPGTSGYNEQFF.

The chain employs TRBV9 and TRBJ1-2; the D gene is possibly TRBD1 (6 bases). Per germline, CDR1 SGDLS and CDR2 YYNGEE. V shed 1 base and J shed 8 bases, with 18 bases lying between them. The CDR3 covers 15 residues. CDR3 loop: CASSVRPQGRGGYTF. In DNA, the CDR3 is TGTGCCAGCAGCGTAAGGCCCCAAGGGAGGGGGGGCTACACCTTC.

In nucleotides, the CDR3 is TGCGCCAGCAGCCAAGTACGATTGAGTTTCCGCGAGCAGTTCTTC. Translation: CASSQVRLSFREQFF. The rearrangement links TRBV4-3 to TRBJ2-1; D call uncertain. Trimming stripped 1 base from V and 10 bases from J, with 17 bases between. Germline values: CDR1 LGHNA, CDR2 YSLEER. The CDR3 sequence is 15 residues long.

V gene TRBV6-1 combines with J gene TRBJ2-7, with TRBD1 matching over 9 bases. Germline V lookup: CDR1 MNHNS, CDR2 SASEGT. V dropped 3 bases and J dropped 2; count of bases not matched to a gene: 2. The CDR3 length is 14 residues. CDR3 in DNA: TGTGCCAGCAGTGAGGACAGGGGTACCTACGAGCAGTACTTC. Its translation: CASSEDRGTYEQYF.

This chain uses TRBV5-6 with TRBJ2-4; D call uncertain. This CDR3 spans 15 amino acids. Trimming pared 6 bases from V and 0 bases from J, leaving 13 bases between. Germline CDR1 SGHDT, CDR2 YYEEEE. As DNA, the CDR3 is TGTGCCAGCACCTCACCCCAAGTAGCCAAAAACATTCAGTACTTC. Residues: CASTSPQVAKNIQYF.

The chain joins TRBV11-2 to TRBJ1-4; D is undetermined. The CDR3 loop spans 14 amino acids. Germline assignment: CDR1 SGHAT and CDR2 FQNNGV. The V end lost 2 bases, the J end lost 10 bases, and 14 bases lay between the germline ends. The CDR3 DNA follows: TGTGCCAGCAGCTTAAAAGGGAATGGAGGAAAACTGTTTTTT. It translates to CASSLKGNGGKLFF.

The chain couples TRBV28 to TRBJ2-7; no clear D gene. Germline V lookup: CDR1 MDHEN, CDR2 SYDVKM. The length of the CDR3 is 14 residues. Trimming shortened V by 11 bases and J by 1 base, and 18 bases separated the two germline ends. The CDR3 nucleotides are TGTGCCTCCCAGGCGGAGTTGGTATCCTACGAGCAGTACTTC. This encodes CASQAELVSYEQYF. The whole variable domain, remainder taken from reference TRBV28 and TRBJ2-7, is DVKVTQSSRYLVKRTGEKVFLECVQDMDHENMFWYRQDPGLGLRLIYFSYDVKMKEKGDIPEGYSVSREKKERFSLILESASTNQTSMYLCASQAELVSYEQYFGPGTRLTVT.

The CDR3 DNA is TGCGCCAGCAGCCAAGGACAGTCCGGGGACAATGAGCAGTTCTTC. It codes for CASSQGQSGDNEQFF. The genes are TRBV4-3 and TRBJ2-1; the D gene could be TRBD1 or TRBD2 (5 bases each). V lost 1 base to trimming and J lost 5 bases, with 12 bases between them. The CDR3 is 15 amino acids. In germline, CDR1 is LGHNA, CDR2 YSLEER.

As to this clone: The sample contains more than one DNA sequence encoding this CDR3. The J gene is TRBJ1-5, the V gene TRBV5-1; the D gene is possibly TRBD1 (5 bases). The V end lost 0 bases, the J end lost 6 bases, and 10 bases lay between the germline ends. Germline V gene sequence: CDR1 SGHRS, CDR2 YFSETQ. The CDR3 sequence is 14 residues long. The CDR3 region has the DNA TGCGCCAGCAGCTTGGGAACAGGCTCTCAGCCCCAGCATTTT. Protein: CASSLGTGSQPQHF. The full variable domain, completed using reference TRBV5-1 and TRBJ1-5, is KAGVTQTPRYLIKTRGQQVTLSCSPISGHRSVSWYQQTPGQGLQFLFEYFSETQRNKGNFPGRFSGRQFSNSRSEMNVSTLELGDSALYLCASSLGTGSQPQHFGDGTRLSIL.